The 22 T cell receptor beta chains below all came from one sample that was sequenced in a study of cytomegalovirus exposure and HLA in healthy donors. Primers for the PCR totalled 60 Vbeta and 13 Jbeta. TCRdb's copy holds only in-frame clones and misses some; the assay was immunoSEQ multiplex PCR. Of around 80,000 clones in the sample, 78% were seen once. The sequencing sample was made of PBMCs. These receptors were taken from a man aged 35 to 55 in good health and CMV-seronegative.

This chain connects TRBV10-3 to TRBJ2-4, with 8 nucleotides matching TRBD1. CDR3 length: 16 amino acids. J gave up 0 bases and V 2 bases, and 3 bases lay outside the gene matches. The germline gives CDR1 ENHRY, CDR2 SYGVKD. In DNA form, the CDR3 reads TGTGCCATCAGTGAGGCAGGGGGCGAAGCCAAAAACATTCAGTACTTC. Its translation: CAISEAGGEAKNIQYF.

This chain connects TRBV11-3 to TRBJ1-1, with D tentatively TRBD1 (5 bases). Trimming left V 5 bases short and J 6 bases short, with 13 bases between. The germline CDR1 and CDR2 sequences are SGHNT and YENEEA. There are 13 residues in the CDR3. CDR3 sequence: CASSLTGLAEAFF. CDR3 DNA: TGTGCCAGCAGCCTTACAGGCTTGGCTGAAGCTTTCTTT.

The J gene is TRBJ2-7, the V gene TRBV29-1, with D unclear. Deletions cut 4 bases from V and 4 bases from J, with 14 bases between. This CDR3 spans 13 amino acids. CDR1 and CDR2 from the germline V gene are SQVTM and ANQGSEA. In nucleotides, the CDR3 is TGCAGCGTTGTTCCCGTGAGCCGGTACGAGCAGTACTTC. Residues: CSVVPVSRYEQYF.

CDR3 in amino acids: CASSREAGGIDEQFF. In DNA form, the CDR3 reads TGTGCCAGCTCCCGGGAAGCGGGAGGTATCGATGAGCAGTTCTTC. The V call is TRBV6-4, the J call TRBJ2-1; 9 bases match TRBD2. Per germline, CDR1 MRHNA and CDR2 SNTAGT. The CDR3 covers 15 residues. The J segment lost 8 bases and the V segment lost 8 bases, leaving 13 bases of the junction unmatched.

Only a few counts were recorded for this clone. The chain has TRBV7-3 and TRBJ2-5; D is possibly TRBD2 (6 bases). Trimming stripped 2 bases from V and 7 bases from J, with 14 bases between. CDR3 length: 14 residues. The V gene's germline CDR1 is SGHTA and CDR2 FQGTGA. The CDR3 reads CASSLEATGGTQYF. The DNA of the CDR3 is TGTGCCAGCAGCTTAGAAGCGACCGGGGGGACCCAGTACTTC.

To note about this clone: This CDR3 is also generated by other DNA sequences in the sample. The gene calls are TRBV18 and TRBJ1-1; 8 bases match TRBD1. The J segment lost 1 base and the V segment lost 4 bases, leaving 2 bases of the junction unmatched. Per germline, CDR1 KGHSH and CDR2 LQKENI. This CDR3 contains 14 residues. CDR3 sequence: CASSLGQGNTEAFF. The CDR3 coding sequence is TGTGCCAGCTCACTAGGACAGGGGAACACTGAAGCTTTCTTT.

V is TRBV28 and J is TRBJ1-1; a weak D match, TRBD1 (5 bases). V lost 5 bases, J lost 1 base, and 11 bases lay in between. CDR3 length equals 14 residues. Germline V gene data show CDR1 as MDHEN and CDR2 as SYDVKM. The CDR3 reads CASSAPTGNTEAFF. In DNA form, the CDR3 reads TGTGCCAGCAGTGCACCTACAGGGAACACTGAAGCTTTCTTT.

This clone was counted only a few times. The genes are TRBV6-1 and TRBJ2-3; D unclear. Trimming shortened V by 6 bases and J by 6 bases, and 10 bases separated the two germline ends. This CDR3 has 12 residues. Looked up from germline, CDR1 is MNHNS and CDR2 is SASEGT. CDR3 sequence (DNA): TGTGCCAGCAGAGTGTTGAGGGATACGCAGTATTTT. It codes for CASRVLRDTQYF.

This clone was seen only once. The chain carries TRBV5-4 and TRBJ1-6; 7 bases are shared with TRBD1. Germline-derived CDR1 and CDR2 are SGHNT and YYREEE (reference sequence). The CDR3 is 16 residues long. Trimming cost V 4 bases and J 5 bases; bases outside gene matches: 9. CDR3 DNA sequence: TGTGCCAGCAGCCCCGGGACAGTCCGAGATAATTCACCCCTCCACTTT. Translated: CASSPGTVRDNSPLHF.

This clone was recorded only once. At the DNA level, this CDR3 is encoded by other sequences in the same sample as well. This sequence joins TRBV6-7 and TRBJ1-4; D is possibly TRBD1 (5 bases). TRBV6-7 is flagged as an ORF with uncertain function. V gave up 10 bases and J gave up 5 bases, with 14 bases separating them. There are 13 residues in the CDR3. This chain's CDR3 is CAIRTTANEKLFF. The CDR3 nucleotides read TGTGCCATACGGACAACGGCAAATGAAAAACTGTTTTTT.

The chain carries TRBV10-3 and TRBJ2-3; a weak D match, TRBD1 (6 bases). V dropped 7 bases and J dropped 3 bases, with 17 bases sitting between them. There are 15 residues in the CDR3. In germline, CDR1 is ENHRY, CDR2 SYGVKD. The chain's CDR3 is CAIKGSTGTTDTQYF. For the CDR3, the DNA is TGTGCCATCAAAGGATCAACAGGGACGACAGATACGCAGTATTTT.

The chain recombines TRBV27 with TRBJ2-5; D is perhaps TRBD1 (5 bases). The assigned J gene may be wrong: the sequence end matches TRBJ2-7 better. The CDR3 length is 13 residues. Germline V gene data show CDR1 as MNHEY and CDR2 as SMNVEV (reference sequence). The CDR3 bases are TGTGCCAGCAGTTCGGACACCTCCTACGAGCAGTACTTC. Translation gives CASSSDTSYEQYF.

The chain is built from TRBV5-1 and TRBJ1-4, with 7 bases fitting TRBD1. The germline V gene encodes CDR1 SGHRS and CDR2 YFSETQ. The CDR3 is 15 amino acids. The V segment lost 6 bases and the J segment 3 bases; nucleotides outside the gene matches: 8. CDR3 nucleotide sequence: TGCGCCAGCAAGGCACAGGGGATATCTAATGAAAAACTGTTTTTT. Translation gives CASKAQGISNEKLFF.

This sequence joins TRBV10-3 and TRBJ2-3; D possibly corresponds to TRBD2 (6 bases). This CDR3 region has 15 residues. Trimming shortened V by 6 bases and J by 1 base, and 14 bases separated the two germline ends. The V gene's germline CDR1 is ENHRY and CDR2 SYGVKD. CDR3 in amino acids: CAIRGGRQGTDTQYF. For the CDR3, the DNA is TGTGCCATCAGGGGGGGACGGCAGGGCACAGATACGCAGTATTTT.

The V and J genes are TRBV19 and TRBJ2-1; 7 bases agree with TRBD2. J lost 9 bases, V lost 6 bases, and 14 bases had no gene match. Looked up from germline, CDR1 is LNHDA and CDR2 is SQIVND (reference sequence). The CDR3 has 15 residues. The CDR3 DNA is TGTGCCAGTAGCGGACGCGGGAGAGAACGTCCTGAGCAGTTCTTC. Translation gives CASSGRGRERPEQFF.

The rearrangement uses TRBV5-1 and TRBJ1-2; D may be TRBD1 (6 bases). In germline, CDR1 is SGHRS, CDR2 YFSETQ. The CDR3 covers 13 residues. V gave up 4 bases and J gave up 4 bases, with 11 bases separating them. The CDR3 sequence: CASSTTGGYGYTF. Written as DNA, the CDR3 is TGCGCCAGCAGCACGACAGGAGGCTATGGCTACACCTTC.

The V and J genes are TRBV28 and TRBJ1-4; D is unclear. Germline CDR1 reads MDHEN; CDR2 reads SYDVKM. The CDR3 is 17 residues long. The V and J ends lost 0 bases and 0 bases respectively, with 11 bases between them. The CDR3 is CASSLWAPYATNEKLFF. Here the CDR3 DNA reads TGTGCCAGCAGTTTATGGGCACCTTATGCAACTAATGAAAAACTGTTTTTT.

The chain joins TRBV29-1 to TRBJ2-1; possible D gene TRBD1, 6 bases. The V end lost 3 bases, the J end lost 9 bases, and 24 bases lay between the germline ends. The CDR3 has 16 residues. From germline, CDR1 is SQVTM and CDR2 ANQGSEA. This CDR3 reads CSVDFLDSLWGSEQFF. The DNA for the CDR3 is TGCAGCGTTGATTTCCTGGACAGTTTATGGGGTTCTGAGCAGTTCTTC.

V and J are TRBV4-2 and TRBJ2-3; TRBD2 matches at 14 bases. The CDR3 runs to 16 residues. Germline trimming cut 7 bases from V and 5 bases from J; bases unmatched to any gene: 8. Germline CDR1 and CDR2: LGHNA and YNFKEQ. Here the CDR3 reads CASTKGLAGAGDTQYF. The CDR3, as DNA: TGTGCCAGCACCAAGGGACTAGCGGGAGCAGGAGATACGCAGTATTTT.

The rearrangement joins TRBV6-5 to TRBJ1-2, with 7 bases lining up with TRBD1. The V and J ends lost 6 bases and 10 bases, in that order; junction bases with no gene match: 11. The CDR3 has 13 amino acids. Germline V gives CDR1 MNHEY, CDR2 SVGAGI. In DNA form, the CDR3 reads TGTGCCAGCAGGCCAGGGGGACTGCTTGACTACACCTTC. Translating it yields CASRPGGLLDYTF.

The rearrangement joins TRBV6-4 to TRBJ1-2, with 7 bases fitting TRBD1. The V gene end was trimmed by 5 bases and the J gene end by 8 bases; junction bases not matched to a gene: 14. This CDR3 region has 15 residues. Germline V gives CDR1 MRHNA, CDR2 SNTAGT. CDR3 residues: CASSSLGTGAEGYTF. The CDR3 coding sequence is TGTGCCAGCAGTAGTCTGGGAACAGGGGCGGAAGGCTACACCTTC.

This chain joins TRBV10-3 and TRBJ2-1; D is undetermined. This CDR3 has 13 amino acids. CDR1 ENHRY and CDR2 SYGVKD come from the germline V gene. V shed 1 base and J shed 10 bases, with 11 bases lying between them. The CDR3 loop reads CAISEFTSKEQFF. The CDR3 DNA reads TGTGCCATCAGTGAGTTTACGAGTAAAGAGCAGTTCTTC.